These 31 T cell receptor beta chains came from one sample sequenced in a study of lymphopenia after photon versus proton radiotherapy. Sequenced by immunoSEQ multiplex PCR; TCRdb stores in-frame clones only, minus some. The sample lists approximately 40,000 clones, 70% to 90% occurring once. Material: peripheral blood, obtained from a patient treated with proton-based radiotherapy. The source of these receptors is a woman aged 70-85 years with pancreatic cancer. Some clones in this sample may be carry-over from other donors' samples.

This sequence joins TRBV9 and TRBJ1-2; D uncertain. Between the trimmed V and J ends, which lost 2 bases and 8 bases, there was a span of 4 bases. Germline V gene lookup returns CDR1 SGDLS and CDR2 YYNGEE. This CDR3 is built from 10 residues. CDR3 coding DNA: TGTGCCAGCAGCGTTTACGGCTACACCTTC. It specifies CASSVYGYTF.

V is TRBV28 and J is TRBJ2-1; D call uncertain. Trimming cost V 2 bases and J 0 bases, with 8 bases left between them. Germline-derived CDR1 and CDR2 are MDHEN and SYDVKM. The CDR3 covers 15 residues. CDR3 sequence (DNA): TGTGCCAGCAGTTTAATGAGGTTCTCCTACAATGAGCAGTTCTTC. This gives the protein CASSLMRFSYNEQFF.

The CDR3 protein is CASSLVGGNTEAFF. The DNA of the CDR3 is TGTGCCAGCAGCTTAGTCGGCGGGAACACTGAAGCTTTCTTT. The gene calls are TRBV11-3 and TRBJ1-1; D is uncertain. The ends were cut back, 1 base at V and 1 base at J, with 7 bases in the middle. CDR1 SGHNT and CDR2 YENEEA come from the germline V gene. The CDR3 has 14 amino acids.

This chain connects TRBV28 to TRBJ1-2, with D maybe TRBD1 (5 bases). The CDR3 is made up of 14 amino acids. V lost 3 bases, J lost 0 bases, and 8 bases lay in between. Per the germline V gene, CDR1 is MDHEN and CDR2 is SYDVKM. CDR3 coding DNA: TGTGCCAGCAGTTTGGGGGGTTCTAACTATGGCTACACCTTC. It codes for CASSLGGSNYGYTF.

The CDR3 sequence: CASSVVQGLEAFF. The CDR3 DNA reads TGTGCCAGCAGTGTCGTACAGGGTCTTGAAGCTTTCTTT. This chain links TRBV6-4 with TRBJ1-1; a weak D match, TRBD1 (6 bases). Germline lookup yields CDR1 MRHNA and CDR2 SNTAGT. V lost 4 bases to trimming and J lost 7 bases, with 13 bases between them. The CDR3 spans 13 residues.

This chain links TRBV30 with TRBJ1-3; D not certain. Germline V gene data show CDR1 as GTSNPN and CDR2 as SVGIG (reference sequence). This CDR3 comprises 15 residues. Deletions cut 0 bases from V and 0 bases from J, with 9 bases between. CDR3 sequence reads: CAWSVDSNSGNTIYF. In DNA form, the CDR3 reads TGTGCCTGGAGTGTAGACTCCAACTCTGGAAACACCATATATTTT. Full variable domain (remainder filled in from reference TRBV30 and TRBJ1-3): SQTIHQWPATLVQPVGSPLSLECTVEGTSNPNLYWYRQAAGRGLQLLFYSVGIGQISSEVPQNLSASRPQDRQFILSSKKLLLSDSGFYLCAWSVDSNSGNTIYFGEGSWLTVV.

The CDR3: CASSPSLVDSGNTIYF. DNA for the CDR3: TGTGCCAGCTCACCATCCCTCGTTGACTCTGGAAACACCATATATTTT. The V call is TRBV18, the J call TRBJ1-3; the D is unclear. V gave up 2 bases and J gave up 0 bases, with 11 bases separating them. CDR1 and CDR2 (germline): KGHSH, LQKENI. The CDR3 is 16 residues long.

This clone was seen just once. The chain links TRBV5-1 to TRBJ2-2; tentatively, D is TRBD2 (6 bases). CDR3 length: 15 residues. Trimming removed 0 bases from V and 6 bases from J, with 12 bases in between. Germline CDR1 is SGHRS and CDR2 is YFSETQ. As DNA, the CDR3 is TGCGCCAGCAGCTTGGCGGGAGTGGTGGCCGGGGAGCTGTTTTTT. The encoded protein is CASSLAGVVAGELFF.

The chain carries TRBV4-1 and TRBJ2-3; unclear D gene. The V gene lost 7 bases and the J gene lost 2 bases, with 16 bases spanning the gap. Germline values: CDR1 MGHRA, CDR2 YSYEKL. The CDR3 has 15 residues. DNA for the CDR3: TGCGCCAGCACCCTAAATCCCACGATCACAGATACGCAGTATTTT. Translating gives CASTLNPTITDTQYF.

The chain employs TRBV14 and TRBJ2-3; D not resolved. V lost 3 bases, J lost 2 bases, and 0 bases lay in between. The length of the CDR3 is 11 residues. Germline V gene data show CDR1 as SGHDN and CDR2 as FVKESK. CDR3 residues: CASSHTDTQYF. The CDR3 bases are TGTGCCAGCAGCCACACAGATACGCAGTATTTT.

The chain couples TRBV27 to TRBJ2-2; no reliable D call. This CDR3 has 16 amino acids. Germline V gene data show CDR1 as MNHEY and CDR2 as SMNVEV (reference sequence). V was clipped by 6 bases and J by 8 bases, with 22 bases between them. DNA for the CDR3: TGTGCCAGCAGCCTATCAAGTCCCCGAAATACAGGGGAGCTGTTTTTT. It codes for CASSLSSPRNTGELFF.

The chain has TRBV30 and TRBJ2-1; 14 nucleotides line up with TRBD2. Germline V CDR1 and CDR2: GTSNPN, SVGIG (reference sequence). The CDR3 spans 15 residues. With V trimmed by 5 bases and J by 10 bases, 10 bases remained unmatched. The CDR3 loop reads CAWPPGTSGRGEQFF. In DNA, the CDR3 is TGTGCCTGGCCCCCCGGGACTAGCGGGAGAGGAGAGCAGTTCTTC.

This clone was found once. The V and J genes are TRBV30 and TRBJ1-1; D is perhaps TRBD1 (5 bases). The germline gives CDR1 GTSNPN, CDR2 SVGIG (reference sequence). Trimming shortened V by 3 bases and J by 3 bases, and 11 bases separated the two germline ends. This CDR3 has 13 amino acids. The CDR3 reads CAWREGRDTEAFF. In DNA form, the CDR3 reads TGTGCCTGGAGGGAGGGGCGCGACACTGAAGCTTTCTTT.

V gene TRBV6-1 combines with J gene TRBJ1-3; D is unclear. Germline V CDR1 and CDR2: MNHNS, SASEGT. V lost 5 bases and J 0 bases, leaving 11 bases between the germline ends. This CDR3 has 15 residues. The DNA for the CDR3 is TGTGCCAGCAGTTTAAAGGCAGTCTCTGGAAACACCATATATTTT. This encodes CASSLKAVSGNTIYF.

This chain links TRBV19 with TRBJ2-4, with a weak D call TRBD2 (5 bases). V shed 7 bases and J shed 0 bases, with 13 bases lying between them. The CDR3 has 15 amino acids. Germline CDR1 is LNHDA and CDR2 is SQIVND (reference sequence). The CDR3 sequence is CASTPRGLAKNIQYF. The CDR3 DNA is TGTGCCAGTACCCCAAGAGGGCTAGCCAAAAACATTCAGTACTTC.

The gene calls are TRBV7-2 and TRBJ1-2, with 7 bases aligning to TRBD1. CDR3 size: 13 residues. Germline CDR1 and CDR2: SGHTA and FQGNSA. Losses at the gene ends were 4 bases for V and 7 bases for J; bases not matched to a gene: 6. CDR3 coding DNA: TGTGCCAGCAGCTCAGGGACAGCTCGTGGCTACACCTTC. It specifies CASSSGTARGYTF.

The V call is TRBV28, the J call TRBJ2-1; maybe TRBD2 (5 bases). Germline assignment: CDR1 MDHEN and CDR2 SYDVKM. V was clipped by 4 bases and J by 8 bases, with 18 bases between them. This CDR3 is built from 15 residues. The CDR3 coding sequence is TGTGCCAGCAGTTACGTGGGAGTTGGTAACCATGAGCAGTTCTTC. Translated: CASSYVGVGNHEQFF.

This chain uses TRBV5-1 with TRBJ1-3; D is possibly TRBD1 (5 bases). V lost 7 bases to trimming and J lost 0 bases, with 14 bases between them. The CDR3 extends over 15 amino acids. The germline V gene encodes CDR1 SGHRS and CDR2 YFSETQ. In DNA form, the CDR3 reads TGCGCCAGCCGGGACTGGGAGAGCTCTGGAAACACCATATATTTT. Its protein is CASRDWESSGNTIYF.

This chain links TRBV2 with TRBJ2-6, with TRBD1 identical over 7 bases. The germline CDR1 and CDR2 sequences are SNHLY and FYNNEI. The CDR3 has 14 residues. Trimming at V came to 8 bases and at J to 9 bases, leaving 10 bases not matched to a gene. CDR3 DNA: TGTGCCAGCGGCTCTGCGACAGGGCACAACGTCCTGACTTTC. It specifies CASGSATGHNVLTF.

V usage is TRBV27 and J usage is TRBJ2-1, with 9 bases that match TRBD1. The CDR3 spans 16 residues. With 5 bases clipped from V and 4 bases from J, the junction kept 9 bases outside the gene matches. Germline values: CDR1 MNHEY, CDR2 SMNVEV (reference sequence). CDR3 sequence (DNA): TGTGCCAGCAGTACCTCTCCCGGGACAGGGTACAATGAGCAGTTCTTC. Protein sequence: CASSTSPGTGYNEQFF.

The chain employs TRBV9 and TRBJ1-1; the D gene is possibly TRBD1 (6 bases). Per the germline V gene, CDR1 is SGDLS and CDR2 is YYNGEE. This CDR3 contains 16 residues. V lost 0 bases to trimming and J lost 0 bases, with 12 bases between them. CDR3 residues: CASSVEGGGMNTEAFF. In DNA form, the CDR3 reads TGTGCCAGCAGCGTAGAAGGGGGAGGGATGAACACTGAAGCTTTCTTT.

The chain recombines TRBV6-1 with TRBJ1-5; D possibly corresponds to TRBD1 (5 bases). The germline CDR1 and CDR2 sequences are MNHNS and SASEGT. V lost 6 bases to trimming and J lost 5 bases, with 14 bases between them. CDR3 length: 14 residues. The DNA for the CDR3 is TGTGCCAGCAGCTCGGCGGGGGGAGATCAGCCCCAGCATTTT. Its protein product is CASSSAGGDQPQHF.

This clone has just a few counts. J is TRBJ1-6 and V is TRBV5-4; no clear D gene. V shed 0 bases and J shed 9 bases, with 7 bases lying between them. In germline, CDR1 is SGHNT, CDR2 YYREEE (reference sequence). The CDR3 loop spans 13 amino acids. The CDR3 loop reads CASSLAGISPLHF. In nucleotides, the CDR3 is TGTGCCAGCAGCTTGGCGGGGATTTCACCCCTCCACTTT. Full variable domain (rest looked up from reference TRBV5-4 and TRBJ1-6): ETGVTQSPTHLIKTRGQQVTLRCSSQSGHNTVSWYQQALGQGPQFIFQYYREEENGRGNFPPRFSGLQFPNYSSELNVNALELDDSALYLCASSLAGISPLHFGNGTRLTVT.

V and J are TRBV28 and TRBJ2-1; 8 bases are a match to TRBD2. J was trimmed by 8 bases and V by 4 bases; bases with no gene match: 13. This CDR3 has 16 amino acids. The germline CDR1 and CDR2 sequences are MDHEN and SYDVKM. As DNA, the CDR3 is TGTGCCAGCAGTTCCGGGGGGGGACGCGCCCTGGATGAGCAGTTCTTC. Translating it yields CASSSGGGRALDEQFF.

This clone was observed once. Distinct nucleotide sequences in the sample also encode this CDR3. V gene TRBV20-1 combines with J gene TRBJ2-5, with unresolved D. V shed 6 bases and J shed 0 bases, with 5 bases lying between them. The germline gives CDR1 DFQATT, CDR2 SNEGSKA (reference sequence). CDR3 length equals 11 residues. CDR3 sequence reads: CSAEHQETQYF. As DNA, the CDR3 is TGCAGTGCAGAGCACCAAGAGACCCAGTACTTC.

The genes are TRBV11-3 and TRBJ2-6; D perhaps matches TRBD2 (5 bases). Between the trimmed V and J ends, which lost 0 bases and 15 bases, there was a span of 15 bases. This CDR3 has 14 residues. The germline gives CDR1 SGHNT, CDR2 YENEEA. The CDR3 DNA reads TGTGCCAGCAGCTTAGATGCGGGCAGAGAGGCCCTGACTTTC. It yields the protein CASSLDAGREALTF.

The chain is built from TRBV2 and TRBJ2-1; 11 bases match TRBD2. This CDR3 is built from 14 residues. The V and J ends lost 8 bases and 5 bases, in that order; junction bases with no gene match: 5. Germline CDR1 SNHLY, CDR2 FYNNEI. This CDR3 reads CASGRLAGNNEQFF. For the CDR3, the DNA is TGTGCCAGCGGAAGACTAGCGGGGAACAATGAGCAGTTCTTC.

The chain has TRBV6-5 and TRBJ2-7; TRBD1 aligns across 7 bases. CDR1 is MNHEY and CDR2 is SVGAGI in the germline V gene. V trimming: 6 bases; J trimming: 5 bases; junction bases outside the gene matches: 13. The CDR3 contains 15 residues. The CDR3 DNA reads TGTGCCAGCAGCCCCGGGGACAGATTCAGCCACGAGCAGTACTTC. It codes for CASSPGDRFSHEQYF.

The V gene is TRBV10-1, the J gene TRBJ2-2, with D uncertain. Germline CDR1 reads WNHNN; CDR2 reads SYGVQD (reference sequence). The CDR3 loop spans 12 amino acids. The germline V and J ends were trimmed by 2 bases and 4 bases, with 2 bases remaining between them. CDR3 sequence reads: CASSEATGELFF. CDR3 DNA: TGCGCCAGCAGTGAGGCCACCGGGGAGCTGTTTTTT.

The chain carries TRBV30 and TRBJ2-7; 9 bases fit TRBD1. V lost 1 base to trimming and J lost 4 bases; unmatched junction nucleotides: 8. The length of the CDR3 is 15 residues. The germline V gene has CDR1 GTSNPN and CDR2 SVGIG (reference sequence). CDR3 bases: TGTGCCTGGAGTGCCCTAACAGGGGGCACATACGAGCAGTACTTC. It yields the protein CAWSALTGGTYEQYF.

The chain joins TRBV11-2 to TRBJ2-6, with D possibly being TRBD1 or TRBD2 (5 bases each). There are 15 residues in the CDR3. Germline values: CDR1 SGHAT, CDR2 FQNNGV. Deletions cut 6 bases from V and 2 bases from J, with 11 bases between. CDR3 loop: CASRPLGAGANVLTF. In nucleotides, the CDR3 is TGTGCCAGCAGACCTCTGGGGGCTGGGGCCAACGTCCTGACTTTC.